Reported below is one T cell receptor (beta chain). These data come from a study of cytomegalovirus exposure and HLA in healthy donors. Germline V gene sequence: CDR1 MNHEY, CDR2 SVGAGI. V was trimmed by 7 bases and J by 2 bases, leaving 15 bases between them. The CDR3 totals 15 residues. The PCR had 60 Vbeta and 13 Jbeta primers. The method was immunoSEQ multiplex PCR; TCRdb's version includes in-frame clones alone and lacks a portion of them. The sample records about 170,000 clones, approximately 80% being singletons. The gene calls are TRBV6-5 and TRBJ2-1; TRBD1 is a possible D gene (5 bases). The sample was PBMCs. The receptor was isolated from a woman between 45 and 65 years old in good health and CMV-seropositive. Here the CDR3 reads CASTLGPAAYNEQFF. The DNA of the CDR3 is TGTGCCAGCACCTTGGGGCCCGCAGCCTACAATGAGCAGTTCTTC.